This entry lists 7 T cell receptor beta chains sequenced from one sample in a study of shared clonotypes between healthy human individuals. Sequencing used immunoSEQ multiplex PCR; TCRdb keeps in-frame clones, though not all of them. The sample shows 2,500,000 or so clones, 80% to 95% of them seen only once. The specimen was naive CD4+ T cells from PBMCs. Subset indicated: CD45RA+ positively selected. These TCRs come from a young man in good health. Some clones in this sample may be carry-over from other donors' samples.

The CDR3 DNA reads TGCGCCAGCAGCTTGGGGGCTAGCGGGAACTACAATGAGCAGTTCTTC. This encodes CASSLGASGNYNEQFF. The chain has TRBV5-1 and TRBJ2-1, with TRBD2 matching 9 bases. The CDR3 spans 16 residues. Per the germline V gene, CDR1 is SGHRS and CDR2 is YFSETQ. V lost 0 bases, J lost 3 bases, and 4 bases stayed unmatched.

The V call is TRBV6-1, the J call TRBJ2-1; D not certain. In germline, CDR1 is MNHNS, CDR2 SASEGT. Trimming shortened V by 8 bases and J by 1 base, and 12 bases separated the two germline ends. The CDR3 extends over 14 amino acids. The CDR3 is CASRLEGSYNEQFF. CDR3 nucleotides: TGTGCCAGCCGACTCGAAGGATCCTACAATGAGCAGTTCTTC.

This clone was recorded a few times. The rearrangement joins TRBV5-1 to TRBJ2-1; D may be TRBD2 (5 bases). Trimming removed 0 bases from V and 10 bases from J, with 11 bases in between. Germline loops: CDR1 SGHRS, CDR2 YFSETQ. CDR3 length: 13 amino acids. The DNA of the CDR3 is TGCGCCAGCAGCTTGGCCCCTAGCATGGAGCAGTTCTTC. Its translation: CASSLAPSMEQFF.

The chain uses TRBV11-2 and TRBJ1-2; D is possibly TRBD1 (5 bases). V lost 5 bases, J lost 4 bases, and 14 bases lay in between. This CDR3 is 14 amino acids long. Germline CDR1 SGHAT, CDR2 FQNNGV. The CDR3 reads CASSPRGSSYGYTF. The CDR3 nucleotides read TGTGCCAGCAGCCCAAGGGGTAGTTCCTATGGCTACACCTTC.

As for this clone: Other nucleotide sequences in the sample specify the same CDR3. The V call is TRBV30, the J call TRBJ1-1; no clear D gene. CDR3 length: 12 amino acids. Trimming pared 4 bases from V and 2 bases from J, leaving 8 bases between. Germline V CDR1 and CDR2: GTSNPN, SVGIG (reference sequence). The CDR3 sequence is CAWNDGNTEAFF. CDR3 sequence (DNA): TGTGCCTGGAATGACGGAAACACTGAAGCTTTCTTT.

The chain uses TRBV11-2 and TRBJ2-1; 14 nucleotides align to TRBD2. The junction had 3 bases not matched to a gene; V was cut back by 0 bases and J by 8 bases. CDR3 length: 16 amino acids. Germline CDR1 and CDR2: SGHAT and FQNNGV. The CDR3 protein is CASSLDGTSGSHEQFF. CDR3 bases: TGTGCCAGCAGCTTAGACGGGACTAGCGGGAGTCATGAGCAGTTCTTC.

V usage is TRBV7-6 and J usage is TRBJ2-1; 9 bases map to TRBD2. The CDR3 loop spans 15 amino acids. Germline V gene lookup returns CDR1 SGHVS and CDR2 FNYEAQ. The V segment lost 1 base and the J segment 7 bases; nucleotides outside the gene matches: 5. CDR3 region: CASSLGTSDRNEQFF. The CDR3 nucleotides are TGTGCCAGCAGCTTAGGGACTAGCGATCGGAATGAGCAGTTCTTC. Supplemented by reference TRBV7-6 and TRBJ2-1, the full variable domain reads GAGVSQSPRYKVTKRGQDVALRCDPISGHVSLYWYRQALGQGPEFLTYFNYEAQQDKSGLPNDRFSAERPEGSISTLTIQRTEQRDSAMYRCASSLGTSDRNEQFFGPGTRLTVL.